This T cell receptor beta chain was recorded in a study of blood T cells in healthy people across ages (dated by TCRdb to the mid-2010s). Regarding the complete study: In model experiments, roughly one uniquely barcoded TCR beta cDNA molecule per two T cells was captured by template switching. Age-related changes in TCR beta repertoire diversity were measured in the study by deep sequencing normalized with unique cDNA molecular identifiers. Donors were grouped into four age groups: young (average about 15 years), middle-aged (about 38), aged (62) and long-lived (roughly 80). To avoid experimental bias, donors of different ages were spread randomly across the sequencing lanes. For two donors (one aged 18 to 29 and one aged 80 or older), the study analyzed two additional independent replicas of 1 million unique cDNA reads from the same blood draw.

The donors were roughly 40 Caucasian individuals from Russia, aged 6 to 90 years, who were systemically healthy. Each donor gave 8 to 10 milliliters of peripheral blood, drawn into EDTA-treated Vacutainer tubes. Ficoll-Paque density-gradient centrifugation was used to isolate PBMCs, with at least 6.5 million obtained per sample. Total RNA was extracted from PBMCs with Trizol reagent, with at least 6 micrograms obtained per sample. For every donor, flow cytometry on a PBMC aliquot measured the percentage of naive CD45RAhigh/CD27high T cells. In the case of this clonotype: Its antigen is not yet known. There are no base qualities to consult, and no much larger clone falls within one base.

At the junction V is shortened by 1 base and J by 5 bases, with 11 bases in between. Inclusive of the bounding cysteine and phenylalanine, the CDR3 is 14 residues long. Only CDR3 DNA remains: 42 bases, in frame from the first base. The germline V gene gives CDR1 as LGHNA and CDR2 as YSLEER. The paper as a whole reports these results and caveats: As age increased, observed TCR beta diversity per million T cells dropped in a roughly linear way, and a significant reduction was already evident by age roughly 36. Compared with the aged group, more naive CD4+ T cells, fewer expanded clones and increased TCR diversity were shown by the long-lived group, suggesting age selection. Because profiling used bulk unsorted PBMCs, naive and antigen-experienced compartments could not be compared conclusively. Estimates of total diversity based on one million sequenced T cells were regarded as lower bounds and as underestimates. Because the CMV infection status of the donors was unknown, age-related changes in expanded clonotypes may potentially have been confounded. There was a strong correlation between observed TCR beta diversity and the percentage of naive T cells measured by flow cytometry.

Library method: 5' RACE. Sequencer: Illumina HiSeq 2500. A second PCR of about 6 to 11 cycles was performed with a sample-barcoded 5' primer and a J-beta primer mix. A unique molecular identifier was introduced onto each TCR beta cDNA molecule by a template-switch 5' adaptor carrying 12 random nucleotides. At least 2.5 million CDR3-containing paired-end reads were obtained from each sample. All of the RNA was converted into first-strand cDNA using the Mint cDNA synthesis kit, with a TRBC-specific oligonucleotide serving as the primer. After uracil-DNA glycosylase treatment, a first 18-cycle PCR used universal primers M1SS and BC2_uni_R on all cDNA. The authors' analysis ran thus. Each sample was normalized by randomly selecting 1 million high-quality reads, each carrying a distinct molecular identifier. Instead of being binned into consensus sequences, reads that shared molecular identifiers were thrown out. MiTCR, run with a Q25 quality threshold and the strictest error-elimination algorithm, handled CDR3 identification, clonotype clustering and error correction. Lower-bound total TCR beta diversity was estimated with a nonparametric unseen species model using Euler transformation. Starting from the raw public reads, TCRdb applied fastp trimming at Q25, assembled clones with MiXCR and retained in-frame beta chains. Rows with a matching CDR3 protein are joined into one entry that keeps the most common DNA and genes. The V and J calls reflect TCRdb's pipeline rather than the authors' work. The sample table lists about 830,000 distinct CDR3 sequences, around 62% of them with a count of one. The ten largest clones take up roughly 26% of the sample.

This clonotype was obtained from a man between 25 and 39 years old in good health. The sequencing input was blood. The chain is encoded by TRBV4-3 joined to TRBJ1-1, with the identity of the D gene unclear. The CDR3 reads CASSQVDGRTEAFF. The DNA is TGCGCCAGCAGCCAAGTAGACGGGAGGACTGAAGCTTTCTTT.